The 9 T cell receptor beta chains listed next were all sequenced from one sample in a study of T cells in Graves' hyperthyroidism and ophthalmopathy. TCR beta CDR3 regions were amplified from RNA transcripts. The HTBI primer set drove a first-round RT-PCR of the TCR CDR3. MiXCR, applied by TCRdb to the multiplex PCR reads, yields one record per CDR3 protein. The table lists fewer than 600,000 distinct CDR3 sequences, about an eighth of them singletons. The specimen sequenced was blood. These receptors came from a woman aged 18 to 35 with Graves' hyperthyroidism.

This clonotype was seen at least ten times. The chain links TRBV5-6 to TRBJ2-7, with TRBD1 as a possible D gene (6 bases). Trimming cost V 1 base and J 2 bases, with 10 bases left between them. The CDR3 sequence is 14 residues long. In germline, CDR1 is SGHDT, CDR2 YYEEEE. The CDR3 protein is CASSLTGTPYEQYV. The CDR3 nucleotides read TGTGCCAGCAGCTTGACAGGGACCCCCTACGAGCAGTACGTC.

In this sample, this clonotype turned up a few times. The V gene is TRBV6-1, the J gene TRBJ2-3, with D perhaps given as TRBD1 or TRBD2 (5 bases each). Germline CDR1 reads MNHNS; CDR2 reads SASEGT. The CDR3 contains 16 residues. Trimming removed 6 bases at V and 7 bases at J, with 23 bases between. CDR3 DNA sequence: TGTGCCAGCAGGGGACCTCCGGGATCCGCGTCCCATACGCAGTATTTT. Translation: CASRGPPGSASHTQYF.

This clonotype was detected ten times or more. This chain joins TRBV12-3 or TRBV12-4 and TRBJ2-1; 10 bases are a match to TRBD1. V was clipped by 8 bases and J by 5 bases; unmatched bases: 6. This CDR3 comprises 14 residues. CDR3 protein: CASLTGTGDNEQFF. CDR3 nucleotides: TGTGCCAGCCTTACCGGGACAGGGGACAATGAGCAGTTCTTC.

There are many counts of this clonotype. The gene calls are TRBV11-2 and TRBJ2-1, with 8 bases aligning to TRBD2. This CDR3 is 19 amino acids long. Germline values: CDR1 SGHAT, CDR2 FQNNGV. J was trimmed by 0 bases and V by 1 base; bases with no gene match: 11. DNA for the CDR3: TGTGCCAGCAGCTTAGGCCTCCGACTAGCGATTAGCTCCTACAATGAGCAGTTCTTC. Its protein is CASSLGLRLAISSYNEQFF.

The chain couples TRBV30 to TRBJ1-2; D might be TRBD1 (6 bases). V was trimmed by 3 bases and J by 3 bases, leaving 20 bases between them. CDR1 and CDR2 (germline): GTSNPN, SVGIG (reference sequence). The CDR3 length is 16 residues. The CDR3 DNA follows: TGTGCCTGGAGCCTAGACAGGCCCCTCAGGGACTATGGCTACACCTTC. Its protein product is CAWSLDRPLRDYGYTF.

This clonotype was recorded at least ten times. The chain links TRBV10-3 to TRBJ2-3, with TRBD2 matching over 8 bases. The CDR3 is 15 amino acids. The germline V gene has CDR1 ENHRY and CDR2 SYGVKD. V shed 2 bases, J shed 4 bases, and the junction held 5 bases outside the gene matches. CDR3 amino acids: CAISELTSVPDTQYF. In nucleotides, the CDR3 is TGTGCCATCAGTGAGCTGACTAGCGTTCCAGATACGCAGTATTTT.

This clonotype was recorded many times. V gene TRBV27 combines with J gene TRBJ1-2; D remains unclear. The CDR3 loop spans 15 amino acids. Trimming pared 3 bases from V and 2 bases from J, leaving 13 bases between. Germline V gene sequence: CDR1 MNHEY, CDR2 SMNVEV (reference sequence). The CDR3 sequence: CASSFREGGNYGYTF. For the CDR3, the DNA is TGTGCCAGCAGTTTTCGGGAGGGCGGGAACTATGGCTACACCTTC.

In its sample, this clonotype was seen many times. The chain uses TRBV2 and TRBJ2-3, with D possibly TRBD2 on 6 matching bases. The CDR3 totals 16 residues. V lost 2 bases and J lost 1, with 13 bases in between. Germline CDR1 SNHLY, CDR2 FYNNEI. The CDR3 bases are TGTGCCAGCAGTGAAACGGGGGTCCCAGGCACAGATACGCAGTATTTT. It is translated as CASSETGVPGTDTQYF.

This clonotype was recorded many times. V and J are TRBV6-1 and TRBJ1-4; unclear D gene. CDR3 size: 13 residues. Germline V CDR1 and CDR2: MNHNS, SASEGT. V dropped 1 base and J dropped 7 bases, with 7 bases sitting between them. CDR3 loop: CASSEESGEKLFF. Here the CDR3 DNA reads TGTGCCAGCAGTGAAGAATCGGGTGAAAAACTGTTTTTT.